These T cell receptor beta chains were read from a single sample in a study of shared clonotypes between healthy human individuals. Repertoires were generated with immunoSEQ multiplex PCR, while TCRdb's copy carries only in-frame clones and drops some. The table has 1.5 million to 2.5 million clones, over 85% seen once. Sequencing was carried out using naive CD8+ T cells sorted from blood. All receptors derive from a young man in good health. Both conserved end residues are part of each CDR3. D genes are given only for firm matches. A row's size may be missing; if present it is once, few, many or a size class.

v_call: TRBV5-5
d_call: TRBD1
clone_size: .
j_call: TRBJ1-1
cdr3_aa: CASSARGKNTEAFF
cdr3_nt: TGTGCCAGCAGCGCCAGGGGGAAGAACACTGAAGCTTTCTTT

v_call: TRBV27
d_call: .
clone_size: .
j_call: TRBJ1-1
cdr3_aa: CASSVGQPGVMNTEAFF
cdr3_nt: TGTGCCAGCAGTGTCGGACAGCCTGGGGTCATGAACACTGAAGCTTTCTTT

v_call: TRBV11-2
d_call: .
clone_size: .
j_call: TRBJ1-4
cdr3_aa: CASSFGTTSTNEKLFF
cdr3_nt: TGTGCCAGCAGCTTTGGGACCACGTCAACTAATGAAAAACTGTTTTTT

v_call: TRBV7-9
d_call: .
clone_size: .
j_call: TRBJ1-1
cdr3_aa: CASTHWAAMNTEAFF
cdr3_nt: TGTGCCAGCACCCATTGGGCGGCGATGAACACTGAAGCTTTCTTT

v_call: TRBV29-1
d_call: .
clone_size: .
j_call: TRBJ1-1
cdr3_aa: CSVEEGNTEAFF
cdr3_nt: TGCAGCGTTGAAGAGGGCAACACTGAAGCTTTCTTT

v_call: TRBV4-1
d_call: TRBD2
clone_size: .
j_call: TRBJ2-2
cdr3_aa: CASSQDGGTSGPNTGELFF
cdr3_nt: TGCGCCAGCAGCCAAGACGGGGGGACTAGCGGGCCGAACACCGGGGAGCTGTTTTTT

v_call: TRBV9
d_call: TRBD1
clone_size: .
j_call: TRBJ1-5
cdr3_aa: CASSVGGGRSNQPQHF
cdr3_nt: TGTGCCAGCAGCGTAGGAGGGGGCCGGAGCAATCAGCCCCAGCATTTT

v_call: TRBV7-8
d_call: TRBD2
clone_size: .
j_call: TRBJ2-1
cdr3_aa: CASSLDWGEGNEQFF
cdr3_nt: TGTGCCAGCAGCTTAGATTGGGGGGAGGGAAATGAGCAGTTCTTC

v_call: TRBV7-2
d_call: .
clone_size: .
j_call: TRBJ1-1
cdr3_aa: CASSYRTANTEAFF
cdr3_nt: TGTGCCAGCAGCTATAGGACAGCGAACACTGAAGCTTTCTTT

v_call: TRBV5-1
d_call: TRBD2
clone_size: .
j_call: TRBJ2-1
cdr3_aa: CASSFGIFGLADSYNEQFF
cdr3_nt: TGCGCCAGCAGCTTTGGTATTTTCGGACTAGCGGATTCCTACAATGAGCAGTTCTTC

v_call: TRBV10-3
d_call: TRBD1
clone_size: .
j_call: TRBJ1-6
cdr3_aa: CAISAADRDSPLHF
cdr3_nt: TGTGCCATCAGTGCGGCGGACAGGGATTCACCCCTCCACTTT

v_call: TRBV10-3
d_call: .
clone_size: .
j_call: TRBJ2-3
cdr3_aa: CAISEVGSTDTQYF
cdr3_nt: TGTGCCATCAGTGAGGTGGGAAGCACAGATACGCAGTATTTT

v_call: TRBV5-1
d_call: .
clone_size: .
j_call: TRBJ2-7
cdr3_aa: CASSLVVPSDPSYEQYF
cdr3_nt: TGCGCCAGCAGCTTGGTAGTCCCTAGCGACCCCTCCTACGAGCAGTACTTC

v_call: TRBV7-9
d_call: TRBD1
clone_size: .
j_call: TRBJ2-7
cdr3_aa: CASSQPTGPSYEQYF
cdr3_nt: TGTGCCAGCAGCCAACCGACAGGGCCTTCCTACGAGCAGTACTTC

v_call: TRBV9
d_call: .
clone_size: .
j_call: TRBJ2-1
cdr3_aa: CASGDGTTYNEQFF
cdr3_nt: TGTGCCAGTGGGGATGGGACGACCTACAATGAGCAGTTCTTC

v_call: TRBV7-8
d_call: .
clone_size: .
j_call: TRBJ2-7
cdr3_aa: CASSPRGGDPYEQYF
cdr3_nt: TGTGCCAGCAGCCCCAGGGGAGGGGACCCCTACGAGCAGTACTTC

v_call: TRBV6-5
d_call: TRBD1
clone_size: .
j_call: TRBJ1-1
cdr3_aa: CASSYSIGQGAWEAFF
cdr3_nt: TGTGCCAGCAGTTACTCGATTGGACAGGGGGCTTGGGAAGCTTTCTTT

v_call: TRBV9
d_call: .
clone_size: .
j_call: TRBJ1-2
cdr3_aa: CASSSSGYGYTF
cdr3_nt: TGTGCCAGCAGCTCATCAGGGTATGGCTACACCTTC

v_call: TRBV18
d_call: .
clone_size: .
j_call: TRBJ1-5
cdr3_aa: CASSAGTGGNQPQHF
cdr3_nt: TGTGCCAGCTCAGCCGGGACTGGGGGCAATCAGCCCCAGCATTTT

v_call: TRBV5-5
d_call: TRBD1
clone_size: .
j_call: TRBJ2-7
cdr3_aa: CASSLTGQHYEQYF
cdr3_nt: TGTGCCAGCAGCTTAACGGGACAGCACTACGAGCAGTACTTC

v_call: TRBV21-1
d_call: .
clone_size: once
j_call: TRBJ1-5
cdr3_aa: CASSVGTGTQPQHF
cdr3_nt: .

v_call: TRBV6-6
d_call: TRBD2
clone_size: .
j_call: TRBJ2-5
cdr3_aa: CASSPSGGQETQYF
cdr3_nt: TGTGCCAGCAGTCCTTCGGGGGGCCAAGAGACCCAGTACTTC

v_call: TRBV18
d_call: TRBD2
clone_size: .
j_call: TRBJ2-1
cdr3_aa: CASSPSLAGGSYNEQFF
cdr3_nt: TGTGCCAGCTCACCATCTCTAGCGGGAGGGTCCTACAATGAGCAGTTCTTC

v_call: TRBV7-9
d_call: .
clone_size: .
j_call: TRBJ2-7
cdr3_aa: CASSLGFGEGGYEQYF
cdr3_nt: TGTGCCAGCAGCTTAGGGTTCGGGGAAGGCGGCTACGAGCAGTACTTC

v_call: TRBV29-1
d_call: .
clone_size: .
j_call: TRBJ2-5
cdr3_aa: CSVEDGLQETQYF
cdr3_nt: TGCAGCGTTGAAGACGGACTGCAAGAGACCCAGTACTTC

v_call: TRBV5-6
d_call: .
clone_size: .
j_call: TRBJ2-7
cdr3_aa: CASSLSSYEQYF
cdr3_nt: TGTGCCAGCAGCCTGAGTTCCTACGAGCAGTACTTC

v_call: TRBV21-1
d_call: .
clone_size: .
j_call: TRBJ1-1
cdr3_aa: CASSFPPPGTGNLAFF
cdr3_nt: TGTGCCAGCAGCTTTCCTCCCCCCGGGACAGGAAATTTGGCTTTCTTT

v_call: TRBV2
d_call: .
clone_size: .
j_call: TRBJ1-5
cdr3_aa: CASKTTMDRSNQPQHF
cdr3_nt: TGTGCCAGCAAGACCACCATGGACCGGAGCAATCAGCCCCAGCATTTT

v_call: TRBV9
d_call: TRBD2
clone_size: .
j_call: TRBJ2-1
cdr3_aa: CASSHPPHGTSDYNEQFF
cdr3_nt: TGTGCCAGCAGCCATCCCCCTCACGGGACTAGCGATTACAATGAGCAGTTCTTC

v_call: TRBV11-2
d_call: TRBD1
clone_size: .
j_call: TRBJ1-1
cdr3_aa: CASSEHRGVSTEAFF
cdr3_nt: TGTGCCAGCAGCGAACACAGGGGTGTCAGCACTGAAGCTTTCTTT

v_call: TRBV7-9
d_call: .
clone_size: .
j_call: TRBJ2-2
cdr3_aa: CASSLGEKLDSTGELFF
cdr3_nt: TGTGCCAGCAGCTTAGGGGAAAAATTGGACAGCACCGGGGAGCTGTTTTTT

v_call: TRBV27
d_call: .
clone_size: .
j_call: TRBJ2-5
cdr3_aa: CASSLNPVSETQYF
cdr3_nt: TGTGCCAGCAGTTTAAATCCCGTATCAGAGACCCAGTACTTC

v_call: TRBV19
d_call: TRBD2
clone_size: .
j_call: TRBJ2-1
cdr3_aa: CASSILPSGFSYNEQFF
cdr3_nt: TGTGCCAGTAGTATTCTGCCTAGCGGGTTCTCCTACAATGAGCAGTTCTTC

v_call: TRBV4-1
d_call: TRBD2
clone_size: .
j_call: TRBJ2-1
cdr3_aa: CASSQVLERGGPYNEQFF
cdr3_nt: TGCGCCAGCAGCCAAGTCCTTGAGCGGGGGGGCCCCTACAATGAGCAGTTCTTC

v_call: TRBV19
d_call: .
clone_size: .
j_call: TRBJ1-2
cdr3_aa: CASSIPAANYGYTF
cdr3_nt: TGTGCCAGTAGTATACCGGCAGCTAACTATGGCTACACCTTC

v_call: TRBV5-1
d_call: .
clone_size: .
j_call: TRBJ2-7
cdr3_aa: CASSLKGGADSYEQYF
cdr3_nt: TGCGCCAGCAGCTTGAAGGGCGGGGCCGATAGCTACGAGCAGTACTTC

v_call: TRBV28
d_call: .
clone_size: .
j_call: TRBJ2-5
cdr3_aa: CASIPPIGETQYF
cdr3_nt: TGTGCCAGCATTCCCCCGATTGGAGAGACCCAGTACTTC

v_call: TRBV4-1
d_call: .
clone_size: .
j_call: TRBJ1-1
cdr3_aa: CASSQEGRTANTEAFF
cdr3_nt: TGCGCCAGCAGCCAAGAGGGCCGGACAGCGAACACTGAAGCTTTCTTT

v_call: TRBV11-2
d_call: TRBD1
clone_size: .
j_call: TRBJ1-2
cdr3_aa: CASSLGPLQTGDYGYTF
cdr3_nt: TGTGCCAGCAGCTTAGGACCCCTCCAGACAGGGGACTATGGCTACACCTTC

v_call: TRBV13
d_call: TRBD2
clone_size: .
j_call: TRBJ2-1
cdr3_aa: CASSLEPGGPYNEQFF
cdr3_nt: TGTGCCAGCAGCTTAGAACCGGGAGGGCCCTACAATGAGCAGTTCTTC

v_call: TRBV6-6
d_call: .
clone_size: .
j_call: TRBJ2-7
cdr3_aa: CASSPEGPTYEQYF
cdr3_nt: TGTGCCAGCAGTCCTGAGGGCCCGACCTACGAGCAGTACTTC

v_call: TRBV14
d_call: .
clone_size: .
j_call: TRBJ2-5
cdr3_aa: CASSLEMQETQYF
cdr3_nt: TGTGCCAGCAGCCTGGAAATGCAAGAGACCCAGTACTTC

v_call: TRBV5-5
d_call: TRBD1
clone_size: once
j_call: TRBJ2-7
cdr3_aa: CASTQRGQGLYEQYF
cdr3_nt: TGTGCCAGCACGCAACGAGGACAGGGCCTCTACGAGCAGTACTTC

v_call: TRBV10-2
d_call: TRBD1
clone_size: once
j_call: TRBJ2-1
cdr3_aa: CASSEVPGQGLYNEQFF
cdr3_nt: TGCGCCAGCAGTGAGGTACCGGGACAGGGGTTGTACAATGAGCAGTTCTTC

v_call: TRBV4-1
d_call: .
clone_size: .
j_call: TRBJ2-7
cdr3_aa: CASSQEDSHLGSYEQYF
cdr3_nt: TGCGCCAGCAGCCAAGAAGACTCGCACTTGGGGAGCTACGAGCAGTACTTC

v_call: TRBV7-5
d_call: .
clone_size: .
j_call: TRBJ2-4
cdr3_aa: CARSSGTGDKNIQYF
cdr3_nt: TGTGCCAGAAGCTCAGGGACAGGGGACAAAAACATTCAGTACTTC

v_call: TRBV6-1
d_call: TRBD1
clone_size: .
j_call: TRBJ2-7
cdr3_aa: CASTYRGPYEQYF
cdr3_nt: TGTGCCAGCACTTACAGGGGCCCCTACGAGCAGTACTTC